The 15 T cell receptor beta chains presented below share a single source sample, sequenced in a study of type 1 and type 2 diabetes patients (dated by TCRdb to the mid-2010s). Instrument used: Illumina MiSeq. Genomic DNA from sorted T cell subsets served as template for TCRbeta CDR3 amplification. Multiplex PCR with 30 forward and 13 reverse primers amplified the TCRbeta CDR3 region. The public reads were reanalyzed by TCRdb: fastp trimming at Q25, MiXCR alignment, in-frame beta chains only. Rows with one shared CDR3 protein collapse into an entry with the most common genes and DNA. This sample has 250,000 or so distinct CDR3 sequences in its table, and roughly 44% of those were observed once. Clones ranked in the top ten supply roughly an eighth of the sample. Material: peripheral blood mononuclear cells (PBMCs). The origin of the receptors is a man younger than 35 with type 2 diabetes.

The J gene is TRBJ2-7, the V gene TRBV6-5; either TRBD1 or TRBD2 may supply D (5 bases each). Germline loops: CDR1 MNHEY, CDR2 SVGAGI. The V end was cut by 5 bases, the J end by 6 bases, with 20 bases between. The CDR3 totals 15 residues. For the CDR3, the DNA is TGTGCCAGCAGTGACGACCCTTGGGACGGCCCCGAGCAGTACTTC. Protein sequence: CASSDDPWDGPEQYF.

Only a few counts were recorded for this clonotype. This chain connects TRBV28 to TRBJ2-1, with 7 nucleotides matching TRBD2. CDR1 and CDR2 (germline): MDHEN, SYDVKM. This CDR3 region has 12 residues. With V trimmed by 8 bases and J by 8 bases, 6 bases remained unmatched. CDR3 nucleotides: TGTGCCAGCGAAGCGGGGACCCATGAGCAGTTCTTC. This gives the protein CASEAGTHEQFF.

This clonotype showed up just a few times. The V gene is TRBV7-2, the J gene TRBJ2-1; TRBD1 aligns across 8 bases. Germline V gives CDR1 SGHTA, CDR2 FQGNSA. The V gene end was trimmed by 5 bases and the J gene end by 6 bases; junction bases not matched to a gene: 9. CDR3 size: 15 residues. CDR3 residues: CASSAVLGQANEQFF. In DNA form, the CDR3 reads TGTGCCAGCAGCGCGGTTCTGGGACAGGCCAATGAGCAGTTCTTC.

The V and J genes are TRBV7-9 and TRBJ2-5; TRBD2 matches at 10 bases. The tail of the sequence fits TRBJ2-1 better, so the J call may be wrong. Germline loops: CDR1 SEHNR, CDR2 FQNEAQ (reference sequence). The CDR3 totals 15 residues. The DNA for the CDR3 is TGTGCCAGCAGCTTAGCGGAGCGGGGGGGCCGGGCGCAGTTCTTC. Its protein is CASSLAERGGRAQFF.

The V and J genes are TRBV7-4 and TRBJ1-1, with 7 bases fitting TRBD1. There are 17 residues in the CDR3. CDR1 is SGHVT and CDR2 is SQSDAQ in the germline V gene. Losses at the gene ends were 5 bases for V and 3 bases for J; bases not matched to a gene: 15. CDR3 residues: CASSAPGQPTSDTEAFF. In nucleotides, the CDR3 is TGTGCCAGCAGCGCTCCGGGACAGCCAACGTCTGACACTGAAGCTTTCTTT.

A few counts support this clonotype. The chain combines TRBV24-1 with TRBJ1-2, with D possibly matching TRBD1 (5 bases). The CDR3 is made up of 17 amino acids. The V end lost 3 bases, the J end lost 1 base, and 17 bases lay between the germline ends. In germline, CDR1 is KGHDR, CDR2 SFDVKD. As DNA, the CDR3 is TGTGCCACCAGTGATCGAGACGGGACGGACATTAACTATGGCTACACCTTC. Translated: CATSDRDGTDINYGYTF.

About this clonotype itself: A much larger clonotype is one base distant, so this may be a read error. J is TRBJ1-1 and V is TRBV10-1, with D possibly matching TRBD1 (5 bases). CDR1 and CDR2 (germline): WNHNN, SYGVQD (reference sequence). The CDR3 consists of 13 residues. Trimming removed 4 bases from V and 1 base from J, with 7 bases in between. CDR3 nucleotides: TGCGCCAGCAGTGGACAGCCGAACACTGAAGCTTTCTTT. The encoded protein is CASSGQPNTEAFF.

The rearrangement uses TRBV19 and TRBJ1-1; D call uncertain. V was shortened by 5 bases and J by 4 bases, with 11 bases between the two germline ends. Germline V gives CDR1 LNHDA, CDR2 SQIVND (reference sequence). The CDR3 length is 13 residues. The DNA for the CDR3 is TGTGCCAGTAGTCCCCGGACGTTCACTGAAGCTTTCTTT. Protein sequence: CASSPRTFTEAFF. Variable domain in full (rest from reference TRBV19 and TRBJ1-1): DGGITQSPKYLFRKEGQNVTLSCEQNLNHDAMYWYRQDPGQGLRLIYYSQIVNDFQKGDIAEGYSVSREKKESFPLTVTSAQKNPTAFYLCASSPRTFTEAFFGQGTRLTVV.

V and J are TRBV28 and TRBJ2-7; 8 bases agree with TRBD1. The CDR3 is 14 residues long. V gave up 10 bases and J gave up 1 base; unmatched junction bases: 9. CDR1 is MDHEN and CDR2 is SYDVKM in the germline V gene. This CDR3 reads CAILNGQGSYEQYF. DNA for the CDR3: TGTGCCATCTTAAATGGACAGGGTTCCTACGAGCAGTACTTC.

This clonotype was seen a handful of times. This chain uses TRBV6-4 with TRBJ2-1, with 10 bases identical to TRBD2. The length of the CDR3 is 15 residues. Germline CDR1 reads MRHNA; CDR2 reads SNTAGT. The J segment lost 5 bases and the V segment lost 2 bases, leaving 3 bases of the junction unmatched. The CDR3 loop reads CASSDKAGGNNEQFF. The DNA of the CDR3 is TGTGCCAGCAGTGACAAAGCGGGGGGGAACAATGAGCAGTTCTTC.

The rearrangement links TRBV4-1 to TRBJ2-3; 8 bases align to TRBD2. V lost 1 base to trimming and J lost 3 bases; unmatched junction nucleotides: 6. Germline loops: CDR1 MGHRA, CDR2 YSYEKL. This CDR3 has 16 residues. CDR3 residues: CASSQGSGSGTDTQYF. DNA for the CDR3: TGCGCCAGCAGCCAAGGGAGCGGGAGCGGTACAGATACGCAGTATTTT.

This clonotype was seen only once. CDR3 DNA sequence: TGTGCCAGCAGCTTGGCAGGACAGGGAGGGACTGAAGCTTTCTTT. Protein: CASSLAGQGGTEAFF. The chain couples TRBV5-5 to TRBJ1-1; 8 bases are a match to TRBD1. Germline V CDR1 and CDR2: SGHKS, YYEKEE (reference sequence). V lost 0 bases and J lost 5; bases outside the gene matches: 6. The CDR3 is made up of 15 amino acids.

This clonotype appeared a few times. CDR3 nucleotide sequence: TGTGCCAGCAGAAGCCGACGGGGGACGAACACTGAAGCTTTCTTT. As protein: CASRSRRGTNTEAFF. The chain uses TRBV6-5 and TRBJ1-1, with a tentative D call TRBD1 (5 bases). This CDR3 has 15 amino acids. Per the germline V gene, CDR1 is MNHEY and CDR2 is SVGAGI. Trimming stripped 6 bases from V and 1 base from J, with 15 bases between.

The CDR3 here is CASSQTQGTGYTF. DNA of the CDR3: TGTGCCAGCAGTCAGACACAGGGGACGGGCTACACCTTC. This chain uses TRBV27 with TRBJ1-2; 7 bases fit TRBD1. The CDR3 has 13 amino acids. Germline V gives CDR1 MNHEY, CDR2 SMNVEV (reference sequence). V gave up 5 bases and J gave up 8 bases; unmatched junction bases: 8.

This clonotype showed up just a few times. The chain recombines TRBV15 with TRBJ2-3; 10 nucleotides match TRBD2. The CDR3 consists of 16 residues. Looked up from germline, CDR1 is LNHNV and CDR2 is YYDKDF (reference sequence). After removal of 8 bases from V and 5 bases from J, the junction contained 13 bases not matched to a gene. CDR3 residues: CATEGGRLAGLDTQYF. The CDR3 region has the DNA TGTGCCACCGAAGGAGGGCGACTAGCGGGTTTAGATACGCAGTATTTT.